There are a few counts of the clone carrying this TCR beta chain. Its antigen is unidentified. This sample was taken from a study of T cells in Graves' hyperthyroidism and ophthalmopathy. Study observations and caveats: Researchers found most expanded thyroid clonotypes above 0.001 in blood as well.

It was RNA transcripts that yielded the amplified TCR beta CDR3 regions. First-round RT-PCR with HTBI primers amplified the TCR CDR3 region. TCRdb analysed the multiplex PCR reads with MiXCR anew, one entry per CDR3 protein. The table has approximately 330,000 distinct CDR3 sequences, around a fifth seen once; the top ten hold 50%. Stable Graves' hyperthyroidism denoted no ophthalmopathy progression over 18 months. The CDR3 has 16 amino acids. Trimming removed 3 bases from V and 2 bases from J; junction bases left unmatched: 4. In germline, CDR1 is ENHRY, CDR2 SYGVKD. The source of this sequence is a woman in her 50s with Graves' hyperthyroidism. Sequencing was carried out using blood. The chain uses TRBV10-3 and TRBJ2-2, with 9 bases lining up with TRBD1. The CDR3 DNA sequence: TGTGCCATCAGTGATTCGGGACAGGGAAACACCGGGGAGCTGTTTTTT. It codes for CAISDSGQGNTGELFF.